One sample yielded the 15 T cell receptor beta chains listed below, sequenced in a study of control samples from healthy donors and cancer patients (dated by TCRdb to the early 2020s). Library method: the immunoSEQ multiplex PCR assay. TCRdb's version of the immuneACCESS table is confined to in-frame rearrangements and falls short of the full clone set. An unresolved V gene accounts for under half of the shortfall where checked; the remainder is of unknown origin. Across this sample there are around 140,000 clones, with approximately 92% seen only once. Clones ranked in the top ten supply approximately 6% of the sample. The sequenced sample consisted of blood. These receptors were collected from a man between 18 and 35 years old in good health.

The chain uses TRBV6-4 and TRBJ2-5; 14 nucleotides line up with TRBD2. The CDR3 is 16 amino acids. Germline CDR1 reads MRHNA; CDR2 reads SNTAGT. V lost 6 bases and J lost 2; bases outside the gene matches: 5. The CDR3 loop is CASRRGTSGGQETQYF. The CDR3 coding sequence is TGTGCCAGCAGGAGAGGGACTAGCGGGGGACAAGAGACCCAGTACTTC.

The gene calls are TRBV5-1 and TRBJ2-5, with D possibly TRBD2 on 5 matching bases. V was pared by 3 bases and J by 2 bases, with 11 bases between. In germline, CDR1 is SGHRS, CDR2 YFSETQ. The CDR3 is 14 residues long. CDR3 nucleotide sequence: TGCGCCAGCAGCTCCAACGGAGGTCAAGAGACCCAGTACTTC. Its protein product is CASSSNGGQETQYF.

This chain's CDR3 is CSARAEKLFF. DNA for the CDR3: TGCAGTGCTAGGGCGGAAAAACTGTTTTTT. The chain combines TRBV20-1 with TRBJ1-4, with unresolved D. Germline CDR1 is DFQATT and CDR2 is SNEGSKA (reference sequence). Trimming removed 3 bases at V and 8 bases at J, with 4 bases between. CDR3 length equals 10 residues.

Concerning this clone itself: This specimen includes other DNA sequences encoding the same CDR3. The V call is TRBV4-2, the J call TRBJ2-7; possible D gene TRBD2, 6 bases. The CDR3 runs to 15 residues. Trimming pared 0 bases from V and 1 base from J, leaving 10 bases between. Germline V lookup: CDR1 LGHNA, CDR2 YNFKEQ. CDR3: CASSQEGDSSYEQYF. In nucleotides, the CDR3 is TGTGCCAGCAGCCAAGAAGGGGACTCATCCTACGAGCAGTACTTC.

The J gene is TRBJ2-7, the V gene TRBV18; perhaps D is TRBD1 or TRBD2 (5 bases each). Between the trimmed V and J ends, which lost 3 bases and 3 bases, there was a span of 12 bases. Germline CDR1 and CDR2: KGHSH and LQKENI. This CDR3 contains 14 residues. CDR3 bases: TGTGCCAGCTCACCGGCCGGGGCCATCTACGAGCAGTACTTC. It yields the protein CASSPAGAIYEQYF.

The gene calls are TRBV7-6 and TRBJ1-6, with D unclear. The V end lost 5 bases, the J end lost 0 bases, and 8 bases lay between the germline ends. Germline CDR1 SGHVS, CDR2 FNYEAQ. The CDR3 is 15 residues long. The CDR3 here is CASSPQSSYNSPLHF. The CDR3 DNA follows: TGTGCCAGCAGCCCCCAGAGCTCCTATAATTCACCCCTCCACTTT.

The rearrangement joins TRBV7-9 to TRBJ1-6; 10 nucleotides match TRBD1. Germline lookup yields CDR1 SEHNR and CDR2 FQNEAQ (reference sequence). V lost 1 base and J lost 13; bases outside the gene matches: 4. This CDR3 is built from 14 residues. The CDR3 DNA reads TGTGCCAGCAGCTTAGGGACAGGGGGTTTCCCCCTCCACTTT. Protein sequence: CASSLGTGGFPLHF.

The genes are TRBV6-5 and TRBJ2-2; weak D call: TRBD2 (6 bases). This CDR3 is built from 13 residues. V dropped 7 bases and J dropped 6 bases, with 12 bases sitting between them. The germline CDR1 and CDR2 sequences are MNHEY and SVGAGI. As DNA, the CDR3 is TGTGCCAGCACCTGGAGGGCCTCCGGGGAGCTGTTTTTT. Translation gives CASTWRASGELFF.

The chain links TRBV2 to TRBJ2-7; 8 bases map to TRBD1. The CDR3 is made up of 14 amino acids. The germline gives CDR1 SNHLY, CDR2 FYNNEI. Trimming at V came to 8 bases and at J to 5 bases, leaving 11 bases not matched to a gene. Here the CDR3 reads CASRGLSGGDEQYF. The DNA of the CDR3 is TGTGCCAGCCGAGGACTCTCAGGGGGCGACGAGCAGTACTTC.

The chain has TRBV2 and TRBJ2-6, with 10 bases that match TRBD1. The CDR3 has 15 residues. The trim removed 5 bases at V and 12 bases at J, leaving 10 bases unmatched. Germline values: CDR1 SNHLY, CDR2 FYNNEI. The CDR3 loop reads CASSLRTGGGTVLTF. The CDR3 nucleotides read TGTGCCAGCAGTCTAAGGACAGGGGGAGGCACCGTCCTGACTTTC.

The chain is built from TRBV9 and TRBJ1-1; D is unresolved. The CDR3 extends over 14 amino acids. The germline V gene encodes CDR1 SGDLS and CDR2 YYNGEE. V lost 0 bases and J 1 base, leaving 7 bases between the germline ends. The CDR3 nucleotides read TGTGCCAGCAGCGTAGCAATAGGGAACACTGAAGCTTTCTTT. Residues: CASSVAIGNTEAFF.

The J gene is TRBJ2-5, the V gene TRBV6-5, with D maybe TRBD2 (5 bases). The CDR3 consists of 11 residues. V was cut by 5 bases and J by 7 bases, with 8 bases left in between. CDR1 and CDR2 from the germline V gene are MNHEY and SVGAGI. The CDR3 DNA reads TGTGCCAGCAGTCGCCGGGGGACCCAGTACTTC. Encoded protein: CASSRRGTQYF.

This chain connects TRBV11-2 to TRBJ2-1; 14 nucleotides agree with TRBD2. Germline trimming cut 5 bases from V and 3 bases from J; bases unmatched to any gene: 0. The CDR3 has 15 amino acids. Per germline, CDR1 SGHAT and CDR2 FQNNGV. CDR3 nucleotides: TGTGCCAGCAGCGGGACTAGCGGGAGCTACAATGAGCAGTTCTTC. It encodes CASSGTSGSYNEQFF.

The chain is built from TRBV6-5 and TRBJ2-5, with 11 bases fitting TRBD2. This CDR3 is built from 15 residues. The germline gives CDR1 MNHEY, CDR2 SVGAGI. J gave up 6 bases and V 3 bases, and 6 bases lay outside the gene matches. The DNA of the CDR3 is TGTGCCAGCAGTTATACTAGCGGGGGTCTAAAGACCCAGTACTTC. Translated, it gives CASSYTSGGLKTQYF.

This chain connects TRBV6-5 to TRBJ1-2; possible D gene TRBD1, 5 bases. This CDR3 is 13 amino acids long. Trimming took off 0 bases at V and 8 bases at J, with 10 bases between the two ends. The V gene's germline CDR1 is MNHEY and CDR2 SVGAGI. In DNA form, the CDR3 reads TGTGCCAGCAGTTACTCGATTAGGGGCGGCTACACCTTC. Amino acid sequence: CASSYSIRGGYTF.